These T cell receptor beta chains were read from a single sample in a study of regulatory T cells in long-lasting Graves disease. TCRdb re-called the multiplex PCR reads with MiXCR, one entry per CDR3 protein. The sample consists of 380,000 or so distinct CDR3 sequences, roughly 15% of them appearing once. The sample was also linked to a second study, of T cells in Graves' hyperthyroidism and ophthalmopathy.

Specimen: peripheral blood mononuclear cells (PBMCs), collected at new diagnosis, from a patient treated with antithyroid drugs. The source of these receptors is a woman between 18 and 29 years old with Graves disease. The CDR3 runs from the conserved cysteine through the conserved F or W. Fields, in order: clone size, V gene, J gene, D gene, CDR3 DNA, CDR3 protein. A D gene is named only where the DNA matches it firmly. The listing skips clone size in some rows; elsewhere it reads once, few, many or a size class.

-	TRBV12-3/TRBV12-4	TRBJ1-1	-	TGTGCCAGCACACTAAGTCTTGAAGCTTTCTTT	CASTLSLEAFF
few	TRBV27	TRBJ2-3	-	TGTGCCAGCAGCGTTACGGACCGGGCGGATTATACGCAGTATTTT	CASSVTDRADYTQYF
many	TRBV5-1	TRBJ2-1	TRBD1	TGCGCCAGCAGCTCCGGGACAGCTGACAATGAGCAGTTCTTC	CASSSGTADNEQFF
few	TRBV11-2	TRBJ1-5	-	TGTGCCAGCAGCTTAGTAGGTTTACAGCCCCAGCATTTT	CASSLVGLQPQHF
many	TRBV6-1	TRBJ1-1	-	TGTGCCAGCATTCTCCGGGGGGGCAGGACTGGGAACACTGAAGCTTTCTTT	CASILRGGRTGNTEAFF
many	TRBV30	TRBJ2-1	-	TGTGCCTGGAGTTCGGGGGAGTCCTACAATGAGCAGTTCTTC	CAWSSGESYNEQFF
-	TRBV12-3/TRBV12-4	TRBJ2-2	-	TGTGCCAGCAGTTTGGGGAGAGGGGGCACCGGGGAGCTGTTTTTT	CASSLGRGGTGELFF
many	TRBV30	TRBJ1-1	-	TGTGCCTGGAGGGTACGCGGGGGGTTTACCACTGAAGCTTTCTTT	CAWRVRGGFTTEAFF
-	TRBV7-9	TRBJ1-2	-	TGTGCCAGCACGTCCACGGGGATTAACTATGGCTACACCTTC	CASTSTGINYGYTF
-	TRBV29-1	TRBJ2-1	TRBD1	TGCAGCGTTTGGACAGGGGGAAGCTCCTACAATGAGCAGTTCTTC	CSVWTGGSSYNEQFF
-	TRBV5-1	TRBJ2-3	TRBD2	TGCGCCAGCAAAGTCTATCGGCTAGCGGGGCGGTTCACAGATACGCAGTATTTT	CASKVYRLAGRFTDTQYF
many	TRBV30	TRBJ1-2	-	TGTGCCTGGAGTCAAGGCCCCAGCAACTATGGCTACACCTTC	CAWSQGPSNYGYTF
many	TRBV7-9	TRBJ2-3	TRBD1	TGTGCCAGCAGCTTAAGGACAGGGAACACAGATACGCAGTATTTT	CASSLRTGNTDTQYF
-	TRBV5-1	TRBJ1-3	-	TGCGCCAGCAGCCGGGGTAGGGGACCGGACACCATATATTTT	CASSRGRGPDTIYF
few	TRBV13	TRBJ1-4	-	TGTGCCAGCAGCTTAGGGGAGGAAAAACTGTTTTTT	CASSLGEEKLFF
many	TRBV3-1	TRBJ1-6	-	TGTGCCAGCAGCCTCGTGGAGGGTAATTCACCCCTCCACTTT	CASSLVEGNSPLHF
many	TRBV3-1	TRBJ1-1	-	TGTGCCAGCAGCCAGCGGACCACTGAAGCTTTCTTT	CASSQRTTEAFF
many	TRBV6-9	TRBJ1-2	-	TGTGCCAGCAGTTACGGACCCGACGCCGGAGATGGCTACACCTTC	CASSYGPDAGDGYTF
many	TRBV30	TRBJ2-2	-	TGTGCCTGGAGCCCAAGCGGTGTCGGGGAGCTGTTTTTT	CAWSPSGVGELFF
many	TRBV12-3/TRBV12-4	TRBJ2-7	-	TGTGCCAGCAGTTCCCTCTTCGAGCAGTACTTC	CASSSLFEQYF
-	TRBV20-1	TRBJ1-4	-	TGCAGTGCTAGAGGGTGGCAGTCCCCTGAAAAACTGTTTTTT	CSARGWQSPEKLFF
-	TRBV14	TRBJ1-2	TRBD1	TGTGCCAGCAGCCAATTAGGACAGGGCTATGGCTACACCTTC	CASSQLGQGYGYTF